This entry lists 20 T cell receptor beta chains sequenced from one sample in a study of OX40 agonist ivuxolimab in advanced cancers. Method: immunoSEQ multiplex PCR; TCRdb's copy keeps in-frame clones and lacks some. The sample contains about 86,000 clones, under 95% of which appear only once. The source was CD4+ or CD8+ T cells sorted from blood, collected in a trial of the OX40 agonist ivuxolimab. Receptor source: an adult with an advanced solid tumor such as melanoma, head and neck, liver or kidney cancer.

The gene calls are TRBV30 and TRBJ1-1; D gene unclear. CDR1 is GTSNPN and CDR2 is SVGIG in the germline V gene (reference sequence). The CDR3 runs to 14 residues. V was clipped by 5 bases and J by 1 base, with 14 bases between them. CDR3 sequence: CAWVGLGRNTEAFF. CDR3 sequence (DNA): TGTGCCTGGGTGGGGTTAGGCCGGAACACTGAAGCTTTCTTT.

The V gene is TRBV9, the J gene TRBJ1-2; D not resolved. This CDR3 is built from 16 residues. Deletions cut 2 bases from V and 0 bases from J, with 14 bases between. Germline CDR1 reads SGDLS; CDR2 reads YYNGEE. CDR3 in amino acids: CASSVDQVAANYGYTF. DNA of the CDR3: TGTGCCAGCAGCGTGGACCAGGTCGCAGCTAACTATGGCTACACCTTC.

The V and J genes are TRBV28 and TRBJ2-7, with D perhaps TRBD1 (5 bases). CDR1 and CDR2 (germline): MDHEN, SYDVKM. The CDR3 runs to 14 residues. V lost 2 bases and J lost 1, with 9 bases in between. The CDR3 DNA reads TGTGCCAGCAGTTTAGATAGGGGATCCTACGAGCAGTACTTC. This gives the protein CASSLDRGSYEQYF.

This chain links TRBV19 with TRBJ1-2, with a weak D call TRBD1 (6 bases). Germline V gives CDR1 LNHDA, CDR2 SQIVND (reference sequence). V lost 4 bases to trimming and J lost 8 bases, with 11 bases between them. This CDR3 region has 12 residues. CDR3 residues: CASSTGAGGYTF. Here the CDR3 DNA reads TGTGCCAGTAGTACAGGGGCGGGCGGCTACACCTTC.

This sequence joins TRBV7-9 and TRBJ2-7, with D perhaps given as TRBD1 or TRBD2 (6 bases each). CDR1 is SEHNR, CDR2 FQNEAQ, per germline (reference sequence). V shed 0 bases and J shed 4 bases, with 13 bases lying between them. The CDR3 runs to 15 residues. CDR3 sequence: CASSLAVGAGYEQYF. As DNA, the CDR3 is TGTGCCAGCAGCTTAGCGGTGGGGGCGGGGTACGAGCAGTACTTC.

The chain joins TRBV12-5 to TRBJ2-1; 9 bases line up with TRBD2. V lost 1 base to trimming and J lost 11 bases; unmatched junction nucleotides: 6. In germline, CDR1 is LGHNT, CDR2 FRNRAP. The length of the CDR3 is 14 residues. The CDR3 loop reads CASGLASGVMKQFF. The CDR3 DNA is TGTGCTAGTGGTTTGGCTAGCGGGGTTATGAAGCAGTTCTTC. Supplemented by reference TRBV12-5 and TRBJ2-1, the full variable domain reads DARVTQTPRHKVTEMGQEVTMRCQPILGHNTVFWYRQTMMQGLELLAYFRNRAPLDDSGMPKDRFSAEMPDATLATLKIQPSEPRDSAVYFCASGLASGVMKQFFGPGTRLTVL.

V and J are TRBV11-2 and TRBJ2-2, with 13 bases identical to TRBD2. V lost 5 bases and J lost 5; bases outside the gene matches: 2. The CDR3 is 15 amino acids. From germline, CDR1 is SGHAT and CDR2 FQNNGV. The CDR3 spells CASSPLAGGTGELFF. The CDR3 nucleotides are TGTGCCAGCAGCCCACTAGCGGGAGGGACCGGGGAGCTGTTTTTT.

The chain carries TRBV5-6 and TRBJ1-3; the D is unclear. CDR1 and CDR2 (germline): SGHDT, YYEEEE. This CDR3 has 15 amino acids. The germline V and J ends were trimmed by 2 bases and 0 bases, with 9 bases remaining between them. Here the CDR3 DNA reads TGTGCCAGCAGCTTAGGCACAGCCTCTGGAAACACCATATATTTT. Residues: CASSLGTASGNTIYF.

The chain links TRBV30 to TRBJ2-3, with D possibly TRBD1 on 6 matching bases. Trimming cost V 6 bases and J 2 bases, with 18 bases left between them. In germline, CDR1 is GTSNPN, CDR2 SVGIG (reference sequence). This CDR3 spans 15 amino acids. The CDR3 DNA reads TGTGCCTGCCACAGAGGGACACAGCCCACAGATACGCAGTATTTT. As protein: CACHRGTQPTDTQYF.

Here the CDR3 reads CASRPPGATEAFF. The CDR3 nucleotides are TGTGCCAGCAGACCTCCGGGCGCCACTGAAGCTTTCTTT. The rearrangement links TRBV27 to TRBJ1-1; no definite D call. Trimming pared 6 bases from V and 4 bases from J, leaving 12 bases between. The germline CDR1 and CDR2 sequences are MNHEY and SMNVEV (reference sequence). The CDR3 covers 13 residues.

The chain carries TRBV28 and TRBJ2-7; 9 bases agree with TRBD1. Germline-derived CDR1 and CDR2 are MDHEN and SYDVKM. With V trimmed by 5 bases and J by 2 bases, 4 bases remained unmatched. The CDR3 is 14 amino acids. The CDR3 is CASSVGTGTYEQYF. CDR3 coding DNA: TGTGCCAGCAGTGTGGGGACAGGGACCTACGAGCAGTACTTC.

CDR3 sequence: CASSLLGGSSYEQYF. The CDR3 DNA reads as TGTGCCAGCAGCTTACTGGGCGGGAGTTCCTACGAGCAGTACTTC. The chain joins TRBV5-6 to TRBJ2-7; 7 nucleotides agree with TRBD2. The CDR3 length is 15 residues. J gave up 1 base and V 2 bases, and 6 bases lay outside the gene matches. The germline gives CDR1 SGHDT, CDR2 YYEEEE. Filled out from reference TRBV5-6 and TRBJ2-7, the complete variable domain reads DAGVTQSPTHLIKTRGQQVTLRCSPKSGHDTVSWYQQALGQGPQFIFQYYEEEERQRGNFPDRFSGHQFPNYSSELNVNALLLGDSALYLCASSLLGGSSYEQYFGPGTRLTVT.

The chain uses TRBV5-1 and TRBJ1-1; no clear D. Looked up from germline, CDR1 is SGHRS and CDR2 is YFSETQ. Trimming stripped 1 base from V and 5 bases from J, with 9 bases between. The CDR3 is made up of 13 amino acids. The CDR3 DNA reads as TGCGCCAGCAGCTTGTTGGGTTTTACTGAAGCTTTCTTT. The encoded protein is CASSLLGFTEAFF.

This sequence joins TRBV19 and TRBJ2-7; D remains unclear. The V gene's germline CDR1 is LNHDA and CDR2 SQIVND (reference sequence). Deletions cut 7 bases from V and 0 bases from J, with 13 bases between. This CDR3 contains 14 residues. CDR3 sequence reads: CASKSGPNSYEQYF. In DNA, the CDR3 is TGTGCCAGTAAATCAGGCCCAAACTCCTACGAGCAGTACTTC. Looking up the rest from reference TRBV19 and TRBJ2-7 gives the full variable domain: DGGITQSPKYLFRKEGQNVTLSCEQNLNHDAMYWYRQDPGQGLRLIYYSQIVNDFQKGDIAEGYSVSREKKESFPLTVTSAQKNPTAFYLCASKSGPNSYEQYFGPGTRLTVT.

The CDR3: CATSRSGHRAEQYF. CDR3 nucleotide sequence: TGTGCCACCAGCCGCTCGGGACACCGGGCCGAGCAGTACTTC. The rearrangement links TRBV15 to TRBJ2-7; perhaps TRBD1 as D (6 bases). Trimming removed 5 bases from V and 6 bases from J, with 17 bases in between. Germline CDR1 reads LNHNV; CDR2 reads YYDKDF (reference sequence). The CDR3 contains 14 residues.

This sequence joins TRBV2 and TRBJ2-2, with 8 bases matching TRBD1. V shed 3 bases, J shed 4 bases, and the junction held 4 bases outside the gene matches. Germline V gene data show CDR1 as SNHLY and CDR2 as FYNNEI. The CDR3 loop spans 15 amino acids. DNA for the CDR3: TGTGCCAGCAGTGACCGGACAGGGATCACCGGGGAGCTGTTTTTT. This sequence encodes CASSDRTGITGELFF.

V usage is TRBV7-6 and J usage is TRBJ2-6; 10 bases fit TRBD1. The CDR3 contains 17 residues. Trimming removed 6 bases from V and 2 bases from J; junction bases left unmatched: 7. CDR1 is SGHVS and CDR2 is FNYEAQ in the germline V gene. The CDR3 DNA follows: TGTGCCAGCAGGGGGGACAGGGGAGATGCTGGGGCCAACGTCCTGACTTTC. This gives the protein CASRGDRGDAGANVLTF.

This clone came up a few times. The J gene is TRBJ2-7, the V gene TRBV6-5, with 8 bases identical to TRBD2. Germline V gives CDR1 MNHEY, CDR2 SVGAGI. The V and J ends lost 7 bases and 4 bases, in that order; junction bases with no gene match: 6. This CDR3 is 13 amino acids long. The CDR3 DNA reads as TGTGCCAGCATTAAAAGCGGGAGTTACGAGCAGTACTTC. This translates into CASIKSGSYEQYF.

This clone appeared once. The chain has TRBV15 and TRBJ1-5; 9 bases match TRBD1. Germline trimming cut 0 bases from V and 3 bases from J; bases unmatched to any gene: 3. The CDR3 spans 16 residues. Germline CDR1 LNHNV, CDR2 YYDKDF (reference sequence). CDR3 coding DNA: TGTGCCACCAGCAGAGAACAGGGGGCTTTCAATCAGCCCCAGCATTTT. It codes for CATSREQGAFNQPQHF.

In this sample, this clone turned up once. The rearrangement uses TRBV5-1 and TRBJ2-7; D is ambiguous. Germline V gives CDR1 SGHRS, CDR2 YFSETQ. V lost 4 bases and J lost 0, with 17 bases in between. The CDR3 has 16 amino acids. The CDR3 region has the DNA TGCGCCAGCAGCCCTGGGCGGTGGCCCCCCTCCTACGAGCAGTACTTC. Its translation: CASSPGRWPPSYEQYF.